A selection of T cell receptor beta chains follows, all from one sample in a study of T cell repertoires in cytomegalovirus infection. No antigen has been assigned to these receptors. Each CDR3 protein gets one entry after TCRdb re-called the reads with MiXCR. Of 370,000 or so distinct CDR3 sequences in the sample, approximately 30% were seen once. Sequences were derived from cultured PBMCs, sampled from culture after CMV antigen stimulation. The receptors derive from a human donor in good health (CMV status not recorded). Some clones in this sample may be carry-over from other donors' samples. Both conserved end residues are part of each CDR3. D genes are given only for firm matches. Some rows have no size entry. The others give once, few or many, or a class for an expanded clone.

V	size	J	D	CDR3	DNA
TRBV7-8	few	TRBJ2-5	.	CASSRHSVLKETQYF	TGTGCCAGCAGCCGTCATTCAGTTCTGAAAGAGACCCAGTACTTC
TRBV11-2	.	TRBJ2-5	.	CASSLGDTALGETQYF	TGTGCCAGCAGCTTAGGGGATACAGCATTAGGAGAGACCCAGTACTTC
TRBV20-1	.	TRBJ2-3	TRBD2	CSARGGELAATDTQYF	TGCAGTGCTAGGGGGGGGGAACTAGCGGCCACAGATACGCAGTATTTT
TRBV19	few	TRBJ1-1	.	CASSKELEDLNTEAFF	TGTGCCAGTAGTAAAGAATTGGAGGACTTGAACACTGAAGCTTTCTTT
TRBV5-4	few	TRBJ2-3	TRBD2	CASSLESSGRRSTDTQYF	TGTGCCAGCAGCTTGGAATCTAGCGGACGACGTAGCACAGATACGCAGTATTTT
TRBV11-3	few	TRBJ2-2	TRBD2	CASSLEGLAGTNTGELFF	TGTGCCAGCAGCTTAGAGGGACTAGCGGGGACGAACACCGGGGAGCTGTTTTTT
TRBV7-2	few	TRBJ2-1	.	CASSEAAPAGNEQFF	TGTGCCAGCAGCGAGGCGGCCCCTGCTGGAAATGAGCAGTTCTTC
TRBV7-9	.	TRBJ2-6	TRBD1	CASGPQGASGANVLTF	TGTGCCAGCGGCCCACAGGGGGCCTCTGGGGCCAACGTCCTGACTTTC
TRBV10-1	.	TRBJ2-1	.	CASSEGAGVRYNEQFF	TGCGCCAGCAGTGAAGGTGCAGGGGTGAGGTACAATGAGCAGTTCTTC
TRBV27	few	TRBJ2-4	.	CASSPSRAKNIQYF	TGTGCCAGCAGTCCCAGCAGAGCCAAAAACATTCAGTACTTC
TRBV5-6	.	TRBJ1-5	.	CASSFRTRGESNQPQHF	TGTGCCAGCAGCTTTAGGACAAGGGGGGAGAGCAATCAGCCCCAGCATTTT
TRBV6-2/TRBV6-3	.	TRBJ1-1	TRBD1	CASRGSMMGQGAEAFF	TGTGCCAGCAGAGGGTCGATGATGGGACAGGGCGCTGAAGCTTTCTTT
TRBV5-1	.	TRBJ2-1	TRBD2	CASSLAGRTSGKQFF	TGCGCCAGCAGCTTGGCCGGGAGGACTAGCGGGAAGCAGTTCTTC
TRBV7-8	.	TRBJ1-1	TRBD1	CASSMGQMNTEAFF	TGTGCCAGCAGCATGGGACAGATGAACACTGAAGCTTTCTTT
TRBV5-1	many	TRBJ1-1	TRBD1	CASSLDWGQGGTEAFF	TGCGCCAGCAGCTTGGATTGGGGCCAGGGGGGCACTGAAGCTTTCTTT
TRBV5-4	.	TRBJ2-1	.	CASSLGLVMQGGNEQFF	TGTGCCAGCAGCTTGGGACTAGTAATGCAGGGTGGCAATGAGCAGTTCTTC
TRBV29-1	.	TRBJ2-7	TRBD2	CSVDASGRAYEQYF	TGCAGCGTTGATGCTAGCGGGAGGGCCTACGAGCAGTACTTC
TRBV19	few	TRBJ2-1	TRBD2	CASSLAAFSYNEQFF	TGTGCCAGTAGTCTAGCGGCATTCTCCTACAATGAGCAGTTCTTC
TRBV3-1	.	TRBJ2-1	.	CASSQHLNEQFF	TGTGCCAGCAGCCAGCATTTGAATGAGCAGTTCTTC
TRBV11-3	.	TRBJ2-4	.	CASSRGNIQYF	TGTGCCAGCAGCCGGGGGAACATTCAGTACTTC
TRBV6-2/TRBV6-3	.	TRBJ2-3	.	CASSQPPGDTQYF	TGTGCCAGCAGTCAACCTCCCGGAGATACGCAGTATTTT
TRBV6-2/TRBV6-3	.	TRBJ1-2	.	CATNSRGNYGYTF	TGTGCCACCAACTCCAGGGGAAACTATGGCTACACCTTC
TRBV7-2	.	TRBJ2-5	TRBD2	CASSLALAGGRETQYF	TGTGCCAGCAGCTTAGCACTAGCGGGAGGGCGAGAGACCCAGTACTTC
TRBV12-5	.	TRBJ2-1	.	CASGSKLREGEQFF	TGTGCTAGTGGTTCGAAGTTGCGGGAAGGTGAACAGTTCTTC
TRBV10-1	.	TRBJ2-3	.	CASSERAAGADTQYF	TGCGCCAGCAGTGAGAGAGCAGCCGGGGCAGATACGCAGTATTTT
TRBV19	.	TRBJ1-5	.	CASTLTASQPQHF	TGTGCCAGTACCCTGACAGCTTCCCAGCCCCAGCATTTT
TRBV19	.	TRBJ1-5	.	CASSILGNGGQPQHF	TGTGCCAGTAGTATTCTAGGTAACGGGGGGCAGCCCCAGCATTTT
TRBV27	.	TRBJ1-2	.	CASSNAPGDYGYTF	TGTGCCAGCAGCAACGCCCCGGGAGACTATGGCTACACCTTC
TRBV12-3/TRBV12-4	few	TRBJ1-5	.	CASSLGGPNSNQPQHF	TGTGCCAGCAGTTTGGGAGGGCCTAATAGCAATCAGCCCCAGCATTTT
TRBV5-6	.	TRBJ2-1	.	CASSPRTSDEQFF	TGTGCCAGCAGCCCGAGGACGAGCGATGAGCAGTTCTTC
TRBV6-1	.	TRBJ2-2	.	CASSTSNTGELFF	TGTGCCAGCAGTACATCGAACACCGGGGAGCTGTTTTTT
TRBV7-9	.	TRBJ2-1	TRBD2	CASTLGTSGRNEQFF	TGTGCCAGCACCCTGGGGACTAGCGGTAGGAATGAGCAGTTCTTC
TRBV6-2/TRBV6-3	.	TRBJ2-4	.	CASTLGTVANIQYF	TGTGCCAGCACCTTAGGGACCGTCGCAAACATTCAGTACTTC
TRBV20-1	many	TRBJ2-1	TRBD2	CSAGTATGTSNEQFF	TGCAGTGCTGGAACAGCAACCGGGACTAGCAATGAGCAGTTCTTC
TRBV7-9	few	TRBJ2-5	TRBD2	CASSDSTSGPSQETQYF	TGTGCCAGCAGCGACTCGACTAGCGGGCCATCCCAAGAGACCCAGTACTTC
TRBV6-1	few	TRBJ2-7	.	CASMTVSYEQYF	TGTGCCAGCATGACCGTCTCCTACGAGCAGTACTTC
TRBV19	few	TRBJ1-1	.	CASSILPGEAFF	TGTGCCAGTAGTATTCTCCCGGGCGAAGCTTTCTTT
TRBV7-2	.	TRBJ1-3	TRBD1	CASSAEDRTIYF	TGTGCCAGCAGCGCGGAGGACAGGACCATATATTTT
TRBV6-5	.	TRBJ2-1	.	CASSSESSGSRWSSYNEQFF	TGTGCCAGCAGTTCCGAAAGTAGTGGGAGCCGATGGAGTTCCTACAATGAGCAGTTCTTC
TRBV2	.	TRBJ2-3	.	CASSEGASPSTDTQYF	TGTGCCAGCAGTGAAGGCGCTAGCCCGAGCACAGATACGCAGTATTTT
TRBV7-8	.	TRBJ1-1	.	CASSLALSGSTEAFF	TGTGCCAGCAGCTTAGCGTTGAGCGGATCGACTGAAGCTTTCTTT
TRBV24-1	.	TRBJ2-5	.	CATSPDRYQETQYF	TGTGCCACCAGCCCGGACAGATACCAAGAGACCCAGTACTTC
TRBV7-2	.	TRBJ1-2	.	CASSIWTGNYGYTF	TGTGCCAGCAGCATCTGGACCGGGAACTATGGCTACACCTTC
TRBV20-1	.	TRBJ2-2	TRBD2	CSARVRGGGNTGELFF	TGCAGTGCTAGAGTCCGGGGGGGAGGGAACACCGGGGAGCTGTTTTTT
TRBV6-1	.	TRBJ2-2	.	CASHTPPPRPGELFF	TGTGCCAGCCATACTCCCCCCCCCAGACCCGGGGAGCTGTTTTTT
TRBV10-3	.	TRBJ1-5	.	CAIRDSQGQPQHF	TGTGCCATCAGAGATTCCCAGGGTCAGCCCCAGCATTTT
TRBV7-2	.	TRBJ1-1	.	CASSFFSEAFF	TGTGCCAGCAGCTTCTTTAGTGAAGCTTTCTTT
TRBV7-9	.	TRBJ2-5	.	CAILGWNDQETQYF	TGTGCCATCCTTGGATGGAATGACCAAGAGACCCAGTACTTC
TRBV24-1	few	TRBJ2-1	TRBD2	CATSDAGVYNEQFF	TGTGCCACCAGTGATGCGGGAGTCTACAATGAGCAGTTCTTC
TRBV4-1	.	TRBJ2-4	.	CASSQGPPRGLAKNIQYF	TGCGCCAGCAGCCAAGGACCGCCCCGAGGACTAGCCAAAAACATTCAGTACTTC
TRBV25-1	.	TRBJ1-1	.	CASSTERGWDTEAFF	TGTGCCAGCAGCACGGAGAGGGGTTGGGACACTGAAGCTTTCTTT
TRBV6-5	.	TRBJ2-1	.	CASSYSDEQFF	TGTGCCAGCAGTTACTCGGATGAGCAGTTCTTC
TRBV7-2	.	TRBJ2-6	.	CASSPSINSGANVLTF	TGTGCCAGCAGTCCCTCAATAAATTCTGGGGCCAACGTCCTGACTTTC
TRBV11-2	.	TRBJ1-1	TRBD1	CASSLVVRQGAIKTEAFF	TGTGCCAGCAGCTTAGTGGTGAGGCAGGGGGCGATTAAGACTGAAGCTTTCTTT
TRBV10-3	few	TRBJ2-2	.	CAISELHTGELFF	TGTGCCATCAGTGAACTACACACCGGGGAGCTGTTTTTT